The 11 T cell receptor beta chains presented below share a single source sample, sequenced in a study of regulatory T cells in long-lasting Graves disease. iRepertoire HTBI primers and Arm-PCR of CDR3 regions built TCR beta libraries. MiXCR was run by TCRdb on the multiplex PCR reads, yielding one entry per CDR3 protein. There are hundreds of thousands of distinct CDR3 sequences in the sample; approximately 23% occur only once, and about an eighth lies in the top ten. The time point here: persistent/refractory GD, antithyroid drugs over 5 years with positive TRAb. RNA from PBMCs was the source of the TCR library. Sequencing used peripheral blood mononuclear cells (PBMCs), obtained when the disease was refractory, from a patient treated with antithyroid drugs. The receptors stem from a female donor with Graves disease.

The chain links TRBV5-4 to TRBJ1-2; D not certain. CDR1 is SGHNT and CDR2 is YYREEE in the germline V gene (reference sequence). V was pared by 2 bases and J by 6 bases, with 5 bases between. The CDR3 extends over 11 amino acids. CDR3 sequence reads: CASSFDDGYTF. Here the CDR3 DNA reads TGTGCCAGCAGCTTCGATGATGGCTACACCTTC.

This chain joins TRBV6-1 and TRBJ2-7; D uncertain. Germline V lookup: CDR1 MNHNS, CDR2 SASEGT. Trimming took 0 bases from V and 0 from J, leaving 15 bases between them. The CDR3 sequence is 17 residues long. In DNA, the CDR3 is TGTGCCAGCAGTGAAGCCGTCGAGACACCGAGCTCCTACGAGCAGTACTTC. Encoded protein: CASSEAVETPSSYEQYF.

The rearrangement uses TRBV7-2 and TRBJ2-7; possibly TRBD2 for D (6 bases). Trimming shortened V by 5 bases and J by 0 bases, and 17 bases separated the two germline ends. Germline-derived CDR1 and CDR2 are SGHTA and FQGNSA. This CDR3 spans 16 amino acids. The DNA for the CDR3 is TGTGCCAGCAGCCCGATCGTCTTGCGGGACTCCTACGAGCAGTACTTC. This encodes CASSPIVLRDSYEQYF.

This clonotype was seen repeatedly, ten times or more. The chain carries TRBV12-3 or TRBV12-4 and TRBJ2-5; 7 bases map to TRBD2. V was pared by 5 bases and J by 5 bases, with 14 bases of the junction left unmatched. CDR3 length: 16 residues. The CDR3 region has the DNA TGTGCCAGCAGTCCCACGGGAGGACGGGCGATCGAGACCCAGTACTTC. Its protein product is CASSPTGGRAIETQYF.

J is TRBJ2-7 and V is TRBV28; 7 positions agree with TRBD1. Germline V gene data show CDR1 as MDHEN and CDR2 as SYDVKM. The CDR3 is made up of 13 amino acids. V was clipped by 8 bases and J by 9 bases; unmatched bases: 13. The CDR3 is CASRGQLPNVQYF. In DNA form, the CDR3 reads TGTGCCAGCCGGGGACAGCTCCCCAATGTGCAGTACTTC.

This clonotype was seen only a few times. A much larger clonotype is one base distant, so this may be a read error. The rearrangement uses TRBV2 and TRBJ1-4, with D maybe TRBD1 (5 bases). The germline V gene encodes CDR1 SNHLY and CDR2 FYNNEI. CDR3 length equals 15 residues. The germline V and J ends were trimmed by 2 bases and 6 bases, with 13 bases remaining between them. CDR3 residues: CASSEIRGIDEKLFF. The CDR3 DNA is TGTGCCAGCAGTGAAATACGGGGGATTGATGAAAAACTGTTTTTT.

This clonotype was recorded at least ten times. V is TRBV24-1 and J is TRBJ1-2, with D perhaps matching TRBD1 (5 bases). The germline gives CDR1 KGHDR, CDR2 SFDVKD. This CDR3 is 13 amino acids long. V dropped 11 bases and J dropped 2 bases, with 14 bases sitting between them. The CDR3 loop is CAIRDRANYGYTF. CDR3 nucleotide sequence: TGTGCCATCCGTGACAGAGCCAACTATGGCTACACCTTC.

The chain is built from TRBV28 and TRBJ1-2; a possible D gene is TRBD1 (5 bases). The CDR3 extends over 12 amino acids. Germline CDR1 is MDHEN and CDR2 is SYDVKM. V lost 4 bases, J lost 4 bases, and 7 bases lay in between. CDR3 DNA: TGTGCCAGCAGTTCCAGGGCCTATGGCTACACCTTC. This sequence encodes CASSSRAYGYTF.

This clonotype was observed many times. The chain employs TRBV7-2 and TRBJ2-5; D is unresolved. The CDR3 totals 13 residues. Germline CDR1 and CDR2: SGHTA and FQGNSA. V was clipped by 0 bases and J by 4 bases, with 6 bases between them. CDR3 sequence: CASSLAWGETQYF. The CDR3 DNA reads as TGTGCCAGCAGCTTAGCTTGGGGAGAGACCCAGTACTTC.

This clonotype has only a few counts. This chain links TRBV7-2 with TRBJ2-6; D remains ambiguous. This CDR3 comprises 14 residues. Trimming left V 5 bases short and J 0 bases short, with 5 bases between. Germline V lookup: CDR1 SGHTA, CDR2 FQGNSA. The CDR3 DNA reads TGTGCCAGCAGCGTCGACTCTGGGGCCAACGTCCTGACTTTC. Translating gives CASSVDSGANVLTF.

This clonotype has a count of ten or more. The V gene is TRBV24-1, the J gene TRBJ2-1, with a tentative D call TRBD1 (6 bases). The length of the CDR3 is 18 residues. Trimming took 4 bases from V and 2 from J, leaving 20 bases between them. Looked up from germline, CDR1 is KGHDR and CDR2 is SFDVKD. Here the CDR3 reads CATSDPRQDFSPYNEQFF. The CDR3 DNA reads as TGTGCCACCAGTGACCCTCGACAGGACTTCTCGCCCTACAATGAGCAGTTCTTC.